The sequence of this TCR beta chain was determined in a study of T cells in Graves' hyperthyroidism and ophthalmopathy (dated by TCRdb to about 2019). Some background on the complete study: Peripheral blood samples were taken at the time of initial diagnosis, prior to any treatment. The study also compared thyroid tissue and blood T-cell repertoires from 5 to 7 Graves' hyperthyroidism patients. To identify distinguishing TCR V-J signatures, a discovery cohort of 90 to 100 patients was used, comprising 43 with Graves' ophthalmopathy and 57 with stable Graves' hyperthyroidism. Following sampling, methimazole starting at 30 mg daily was given to hyperthyroidism patients, and high-dose intravenous methylprednisolone was given to ophthalmopathy patients. TCR Vbeta CDR3 sequencing of 140 or so peripheral blood samples (approximately 44 ophthalmopathy, about 80 hyperthyroidism and roughly 17 progressor patients) is reported in the paper. Prospective prediction of ophthalmopathy was tested in an independent validation cohort of fewer than 20 hyperthyroidism patients and 17 patients who later progressed to ophthalmopathy. The approximately 100 discovery patients were randomly divided into training and test sets at a 7:3 ratio.

Ophthalmopathy patients had moderately to severely active disease, with a Clinical Activity Score of 3 or more, a NOSPECS grade of 4 or more, and a disease duration of less than 3 months. Any patient with an uncontrolled infection, another autoimmune disease, pregnancy or lactation was excluded. Diagnoses were established on the basis of clinical symptoms, serum thyroxine and TRAb, thyroid ultrasound, and orbital computed tomography. PBMCs were isolated from approximately 10 ml of fresh peripheral blood by Ficoll-Paque density gradient centrifugation. Total RNA was extracted using Trizol reagent, and RNA quality was assessed on an Agilent 2100 Bioanalyzer. V was cut back by 4 bases and J by 2 bases, leaving a gap of 6 bases between them. Based on the germline V gene (reference sequence), the CDR1 and CDR2 sequences are GTSNPN and SVGIG. Taken from cysteine to phenylalanine, the CDR3 has 12 residues. The CDR3 DNA has 36 bases and is translated from base 1.

The TCR beta CDR3 regions were amplified from RNA transcripts. For the first round of RT-PCR on the TCR CDR3, the HTBI primer set was used together with the Qiagen OneStep RT-PCR kit. Libraries were constructed in a second round of multiplex PCR, after which size selection and purification were performed. Paired-end sequencing of the libraries was performed with 100 bp reads on an Illumina HiSeq2000. As for how the authors treated the data: SOAPnuke was used to process the raw data, removing reads that contained adapters or uncalled bases, had a mean Phred below 15, or lacked an exact match to the constant primer or identifier. High-quality paired reads were merged using COPE v1.2.5, and each unique nucleotide sequence was defined as a clonotype. Clonotypes were aligned to IMGT TRBV, TRBD and TRBJ reference segments using MiTCR v1.1. Only V-J combinations with frequency above 0.0001, covering approximately 99% of repertoires, were analysed. A TCS score was defined as the ratio of F50 (clonal expansion) to E x V (chaos), with BLOSUM62-based TCRdist applied between CDR3 peptides within each V-J. Welch's t-statistics and random forest reduced fewer than 600 V-J features to 13, which were used in a naive Bayes classifier (R e1071). TCRdb itself trimmed the public reads at Q25 with fastp, ran MiXCR and retained productive beta chains. Rows matching on CDR3 protein sequence are summarized as one entry with the most common DNA and genes. TCRdb's processing, not the study's, gives the V and J calls here. The sample yields around 600,000 distinct CDR3 sequences; approximately 15% were counted once. The ten largest account for around 13% of the sample.

This clonotype has a single count. Which antigen it targets is not known. A much larger clonotype is one base distant, so this may be a read error. Paper-wide results and their limitations: In validation, the model predicted progression to ophthalmopathy a median of around 6.5 months before onset, with about 71% sensitivity and 72.22% specificity. A model built on a 13 V-J signature distinguished ophthalmopathy from stable hyperthyroidism, reaching around 88% sensitivity and about 81% specificity in cross-validation and 80%/75% in testing. Blood samples also contained most of the expanded thyroid clonotypes (frequency above 0.001), which suggests that blood repertoires may reflect thyroid immune responses. Sample size was not statistically predetermined, and blinding of investigators to group allocation was not performed.

The specimen sequenced was blood. The chain is made from TRBV30 and TRBJ1-5; 6 matching bases give a weak D call of TRBD1. The sequence was collected from a woman in her forties or fifties with Graves' ophthalmopathy. The CDR3 region: CAWNRGNQPQHF. The DNA is TGTGCCTGGAACAGGGGCAATCAGCCCCAGCATTTT.